The clone carrying this TCR beta chain was seen more than once but under ten times. Its antigen is unknown. TCRdb passed the RT-PCR reads through MiXCR, listing each CDR3 protein once. The sample holds 650,000 to 700,000 distinct CDR3 sequences, about a sixth seen once. This sample is drawn from a study of response to subunit inactivated influenza vaccine. Whole-study findings and limits: A suggestion made by the authors is that each seasonal influenza vaccination recruits few new T cells.

Per germline, CDR1 LGHDT and CDR2 YNNKEL (reference sequence). The CDR3 is 18 amino acids. After removal of 0 bases from V and 2 bases from J, the junction contained 8 bases not matched to a gene. The starting material was PBMCs from blood, obtained roughly 13 days after vaccination. The gene calls are TRBV3-1 and TRBJ2-1, with 9 bases fitting TRBD2. The TCR sequence derives from a man aged 45-65 years who received an inactivated influenza vaccine. This chain's CDR3 is CASSQDLLAGGAYNEQFF. CDR3 nucleotides: TGTGCCAGCAGCCAAGATCTTCTGGCGGGGGGGGCCTACAATGAGCAGTTCTTC.